This is a list of T cell receptor beta chains from one sample in a study of blood T cell repertoires in COVID-19. The method was immunoSEQ multiplex PCR; TCRdb's version includes in-frame clones alone and lacks a portion of them. Here the sample spans some 100,000 clones, 74% being singletons. What was sequenced was peripheral blood. The receptor source for this set is an older man with COVID-19, enrolled during active disease. CDR3s include the opening cysteine and the closing phenylalanine or tryptophan. The order of the fields is V gene, J gene, clone size, D gene, CDR3 protein, CDR3 DNA. A D gene is named only where the DNA matches it firmly. Some rows have no size entry. The others give once, few or many, or a class for an expanded clone.

TRBV7-9,TRBJ2-7,few,TRBD2,CASSSSLRLAGGNEQYF,TGTGCCAGCAGCTCCTCTTTAAGACTAGCGGGAGGGAATGAGCAGTACTTC
TRBV9,TRBJ2-1,NA,TRBD2,CASSVAPTLGRGYNEQFF,TGTGCCAGCAGCGTAGCCCCCACCTTAGGGAGGGGCTACAATGAGCAGTTCTTC
TRBV6-6,TRBJ2-1,NA,TRBD2,CASTALATSGRNEQFF,TGTGCCAGCACCGCCTTGGCGACTAGCGGGAGAAATGAGCAGTTCTTC
TRBV24-1,TRBJ2-2,NA,TRBD1,CATGRQGAAGELFF,TGTGCCACCGGTCGACAGGGGGCGGCCGGGGAGCTGTTTTTT
TRBV18,TRBJ2-2,NA,TRBD1,CASSPRQRQGSGELFF,TGTGCCAGCTCACCACGGCAGAGACAGGGATCCGGGGAGCTGTTTTTT
TRBV29-1,TRBJ1-1,NA,NA,CSVERQMTEAFF,TGCAGCGTTGAAAGACAGATGACTGAAGCTTTCTTT
TRBV11-2,TRBJ2-7,NA,TRBD1,CASSFRDRVLEQYF,TGTGCCAGCAGCTTCCGGGACAGGGTTCTTGAGCAGTACTTC
TRBV28,TRBJ2-7,once,NA,CASSFGGRGWDEQYF,TGTGCCAGCAGTTTTGGTGGGAGAGGCTGGGACGAGCAGTACTTC
TRBV29-1,TRBJ1-2,NA,NA,CSVEVPSDGYTF,TGCAGCGTTGAAGTTCCCTCTGATGGCTACACCTTC
TRBV5-1,TRBJ2-3,NA,TRBD2,CASSPGLATDTQYF,TGCGCCAGCAGCCCGGGACTAGCAACAGATACGCAGTATTTT